This T cell receptor (beta chain) was identified during a study of blood T cell repertoires in COVID-19. At the level of the study: Sites in the United States, Italy and Spain provided acute and convalescent COVID-19 samples.

V shed 2 bases and J 0 bases; nucleotides not matched to a gene: 4. CDR3 length: 17 residues. The germline V gene has CDR1 KGHSH and CDR2 LQKENI. Method: immunoSEQ multiplex PCR; TCRdb's copy keeps in-frame clones and lacks some. The sample has around 94,000 clones, about 88% seen once. Sequences were obtained from peripheral blood. This clonotype was obtained from an elderly man with acute or convalescent COVID-19. The chain recombines TRBV18 with TRBJ2-1; 10 nucleotides match TRBD2. The CDR3 region is CASSPSRTSGSYNEQFF. CDR3 coding DNA: TGTGCCAGCTCACCATCCCGGACTAGCGGCTCCTACAATGAGCAGTTCTTC. Full variable domain (missing parts from reference TRBV18 and TRBJ2-1): NAGVMQNPRHLVRRRGQEARLRCSPMKGHSHVYWYRQLPEEGLKFMVYLQKENIIDESGMPKERFSAEFPKEGPSILRIQQVVRGDSAAYFCASSPSRTSGSYNEQFFGPGTRLTVL.